The 20 T cell receptor beta chains given below trace back to one sample, sequenced in a study of tumor and adjacent non-tumor tissue in lung cancer. TCRbeta libraries were built with three rounds of nested PCR, modified from ARM-PCR. MiXCR, applied by TCRdb to the multiplex PCR reads, yields one record per CDR3 protein. The sample lists some 80,000 distinct CDR3 sequences, around three quarters occurring once. RNA was extracted from bulk tissue without any cell sorting. This non-tumor lung sample came from over 3 cm beyond the tumor edge. The specimen was distant non-tumor lung tissue. The source of these receptors is a woman aged 45-65 years with non-small cell lung cancer.

The V call is TRBV11-2, the J call TRBJ1-2, with 7 positions matching TRBD1. Germline V CDR1 and CDR2: SGHAT, FQNNGV. This CDR3 spans 15 amino acids. DNA for the CDR3: TGTACTAGCAGCCCGGGACAGAGCAGAAACTATGGCTACACCTTC. Translating it yields CTSSPGQSRNYGYTF.

For this clonotype: An end of the junction does not agree with germline; a read error may underlie this. The chain has TRBV11-2 and TRBJ2-3; D remains ambiguous. Germline CDR1 SGHAT, CDR2 FQNNGV. There are 15 residues in the CDR3. CDR3 amino acids: CTSSHNRASTDTQYF. Written as DNA, the CDR3 is TGTACCAGCAGCCATAACAGAGCTAGCACAGATACGCAGTATTTT. The complete variable domain, with remaining parts taken from reference TRBV11-2 and TRBJ2-3, reads EAGVAQSPRYKIIEKRQSVAFWCNPISGHATLYWYQQILGQGPKLLIQFQNNGVVDDSQLPKDRFSAERLKGVDSTLKIQPAKLEDSAVYLCTSSHNRASTDTQYFGPGTRLTVL.

This clonotype was counted between two and nine times. The DNA of the CDR3 is TGTGCCAGCAGCTCGGACCGGACAGGCCCAGGTACGCAGTATTTT. This encodes CASSSDRTGPGTQYF. The rearrangement joins TRBV7-2 to TRBJ2-3; 7 positions match TRBD1. This CDR3 has 15 residues. V was pared by 4 bases and J by 8 bases, with 12 bases of the junction left unmatched. Per germline, CDR1 SGHTA and CDR2 FQGNSA. The full variable domain, completed using reference TRBV7-2 and TRBJ2-3, is GAGVSQSPSNKVTEKGKDVELRCDPISGHTALYWYRQSLGQGLEFLIYFQGNSAPDKSGLPSDRFSAERTGGSVSTLTIQRTQQEDSAVYLCASSSDRTGPGTQYFGPGTRLTVL.

This clonotype was counted at least ten times. The rearrangement joins TRBV4-1 to TRBJ2-7; D possibly matches TRBD1 or TRBD2 (6 bases each). The CDR3 is 15 amino acids. V was trimmed by 7 bases and J by 7 bases, leaving 23 bases between them. Germline CDR1 MGHRA, CDR2 YSYEKL. DNA for the CDR3: TGCGCCAGCAAGCAAGTCGTCGGGGGCGCGGGGGAGCAGTACTTC. It codes for CASKQVVGGAGEQYF.

With regard to this clonotype: The junction and the germline gene differ at one end; a read error may be behind it. The chain couples TRBV4-2 to TRBJ2-7; D unresolved. The CDR3 sequence is 16 residues long. Looked up from germline, CDR1 is LGHNA and CDR2 is YNFKEQ. CDR3 in DNA: TGTGCCAGCAGCCATGCAGTAGAGGCGGTTCCCTACGTGCAGTGCTTC. The encoded protein is CASSHAVEAVPYVQCF.

In this sample, this clonotype turned up once. V is TRBV12-3 or TRBV12-4 and J is TRBJ2-7; D is unclear. The CDR3 contains 13 residues. Trimming shortened V by 4 bases and J by 2 bases, and 9 bases separated the two germline ends. CDR3 DNA: TGTGCCAGCAGTTGGATTTTAACCTACGAGCAGTACTTC. Protein: CASSWILTYEQYF.

As to this clonotype: One end of the junction varies from germline; a read error may be responsible. The V call is TRBV6-5, the J call TRBJ2-7; weak D call: TRBD2 (6 bases). The CDR3 is 14 residues long. Germline-derived CDR1 and CDR2 are MNHEY and SVGAGI. This CDR3 reads CAGRPQEGAYEQYF. CDR3 nucleotide sequence: TGTGCCGGCAGACCCCAGGAGGGCGCCTACGAGCAGTACTTC.

For this clonotype: Here the CDR3 omits its conserved ending phenylalanine or tryptophan, so a read error is the likely source. CDR3 loop: CASSYNLAGYNEQFL. DNA of the CDR3: TGTGCCAGCAGTTATAATCTAGCGGGATACAATGAGCAGTTCTTA. This rearrangement joins TRBV6-6 to TRBJ2-1, with TRBD2 identical over 9 bases. The germline CDR1 and CDR2 sequences are MNHNY and SVGAGI (reference sequence). The CDR3 runs 15 residues. The J segment lost 4 bases and the V segment lost 3 bases, leaving 4 bases of the junction unmatched.

This sequence joins TRBV6-1 and TRBJ2-6; TRBD2 aligns across 7 bases. CDR1 and CDR2 (germline): MNHNS, SASEGT. The CDR3 spans 16 residues. V lost 2 bases to trimming and J lost 14 bases; unmatched junction nucleotides: 15. CDR3 amino acids: CASSERSGSGADILTF. CDR3 coding DNA: TGTGCCAGCAGTGAACGGTCCGGGAGCGGGGCCGACATCCTGACTTTC.

As concerns this clonotype: Mismatch with germline at one junction end may stem from a read error. The chain recombines TRBV12-3 or TRBV12-4 with TRBJ2-3; TRBD2 is a possible D gene (6 bases). This CDR3 spans 16 amino acids. The CDR3 here is CANSPGGQGGTDTQYF. The CDR3 coding sequence is TGTGCCAACAGTCCCGGGGGTCAGGGAGGAACAGATACGCAGTATTTT.

This clonotype was detected many times. The genes are TRBV5-4 and TRBJ2-3; a weak D match, TRBD1 (5 bases). Germline V gives CDR1 SGHNT, CDR2 YYREEE (reference sequence). V dropped 5 bases and J dropped 3 bases, with 10 bases sitting between them. The CDR3 has 13 residues. Here the CDR3 DNA reads TGTGCCAGCAGGACGCAGGGAACAGATACGCAGTATTTT. Translating it yields CASRTQGTDTQYF.

This clonotype is categorized as medium-sized. The V gene is TRBV12-3 or TRBV12-4, the J gene TRBJ1-2; no clear D. The CDR3 runs to 13 residues. Trimming left V 8 bases short and J 4 bases short, with 14 bases between. Written as DNA, the CDR3 is TGTGCCAGCCTGCCTAGGAGCCTCTATGGCTACACCTTC. It encodes CASLPRSLYGYTF.

Turning to this clonotype: Compared with germline, one end of the junction differs, possibly owing to a read error. For the CDR3, the DNA is TGTGCCAGCAGCTTAGTGGTCCTAACTAACACAGATGCGCAGTATTTT. Protein sequence: CASSLVVLTNTDAQYF. The chain recombines TRBV11-2 with TRBJ2-3, with D uncertain. Germline loops: CDR1 SGHAT, CDR2 FQNNGV. This CDR3 is built from 16 residues.

About this clonotype itself: At one end, the junction sequence differs from germline, possibly due to a read error. This chain joins TRBV20-1 and TRBJ2-2; 10 positions agree with TRBD1. Per the germline V gene, CDR1 is DFQATT and CDR2 is SNEGSKA (reference sequence). This CDR3 has 15 residues. CDR3 residues: CSAHRQGANNGELFF. The CDR3 DNA sequence: TGCAGTGCTCACAGACAGGGGGCGAACAACGGGGAGCTGTTTTTT.

A remark on this clonotype: One end of the junction is discordant with germline, which a read error may explain. The chain links TRBV10-3 to TRBJ2-3, with a possible D match to TRBD1 (6 bases). CDR3 size: 14 residues. The germline V gene has CDR1 ENHRY and CDR2 SYGVKD. In DNA, the CDR3 is TGTCCCATCAGTCGCGGACAGTCGGAGGATACGCAGTATTTT. As protein: CPISRGQSEDTQYF.

As regards this clonotype: This CDR3 fails to terminate in the conserved phenylalanine or tryptophan, so it likely reflects a read error. The chain is built from TRBV6-5 and TRBJ2-2; D remains unclear. The CDR3 has 16 residues. From germline, CDR1 is MNHEY and CDR2 SVGAGI. CDR3 DNA: TGTACCAGCAGTCCCCATAGGACCGCGAACACCTGGGAGCTGTTTATT. Its protein is CTSSPHRTANTWELFI.

This clonotype has a single count. This sequence may be a read error, since a much larger clone differs from it by one base. This chain connects TRBV7-8 to TRBJ2-2; D is unclear. The CDR3 covers 14 residues. Germline V gene sequence: CDR1 SGHVS, CDR2 FQNEAQ. CDR3 sequence: CASSLGPNTRELFF. CDR3 DNA: TGTGCCAGCAGCTTAGGACCAAACACCCGGGAGCTGTTTTTT.

In this sample, this clonotype turned up many times. V and J are TRBV20-1 and TRBJ2-3, with D tentatively TRBD2 (6 bases). V lost 5 bases and J 6 bases, leaving 12 bases between the germline ends. Germline values: CDR1 DFQATT, CDR2 SNEGSKA (reference sequence). The CDR3 spans 12 residues. In DNA form, the CDR3 reads TGCAGTGCTGAGGGCCGGGGGGATACGCAGTATTTT. Residues: CSAEGRGDTQYF.

For this clonotype: The junction departs from germline at one end; a sequencing error may be responsible. The V gene is TRBV6-1, the J gene TRBJ2-1, with 7 positions matching TRBD2. The CDR3 is 15 residues long. Germline loops: CDR1 MNHNS, CDR2 SASEGT. The CDR3 spells CASSELADSYNEQLF. CDR3 coding DNA: TGTGCCAGCAGTGAACTAGCGGATTCCTACAATGAGCAGCTCTTC.

A word on this clonotype: Because the CDR3 is missing its conserved closing phenylalanine or tryptophan, this is likely a read error. The genes are TRBV6-6 and TRBJ1-2; D possibly corresponds to TRBD1 (6 bases). CDR1 is MNHNY, CDR2 SVGAGI, per germline (reference sequence). There are 16 residues in the CDR3. The V end was cut by 0 bases, the J end by 4 bases, with 15 bases between. The CDR3 DNA is TGTGCCAGCAGTTACTCGCGTCCGAGAGGGGGCTATGGCTACACCTTA. Its translation: CASSYSRPRGGYGYTL.